These 29 T cell receptor beta chains were sequenced from one sample in a study of T cells in Graves' hyperthyroidism and ophthalmopathy. RNA transcripts gave rise to amplified TCR beta CDR3 regions. The HTBI primer set drove a first-round RT-PCR of the TCR CDR3. A single record per CDR3 protein comes from TCRdb applying MiXCR to the multiplex PCR reads. The sample lists fewer than 400,000 distinct CDR3 sequences, about 14% occurring once. Sequencing was carried out using blood. The receptors were gathered from a man between 50 and 59 years old with Graves' ophthalmopathy.

This clonotype has more than one count but fewer than ten. The chain employs TRBV7-9 and TRBJ2-7; D may be TRBD1 or TRBD2 (5 bases each). The germline gives CDR1 SEHNR, CDR2 FQNEAQ (reference sequence). The length of the CDR3 is 12 residues. V was trimmed by 5 bases and J by 7 bases, leaving 12 bases between them. CDR3 loop: CASSITEGEQYF. In DNA form, the CDR3 reads TGTGCCAGCAGCATTACCGAGGGGGAGCAGTACTTC.

The rearrangement links TRBV7-9 to TRBJ2-5; D is perhaps TRBD1 (5 bases). Germline values: CDR1 SEHNR, CDR2 FQNEAQ (reference sequence). V lost 7 bases, J lost 1 base, and 13 bases lay in between. CDR3 size: 14 residues. Here the CDR3 reads CASTPDSSQETQYF. The CDR3 DNA sequence: TGTGCCAGCACCCCAGACAGTTCCCAAGAGACCCAGTACTTC.

In nucleotides, the CDR3 is TGCGCCAGCAGCCGCTACAACACCGGGGAGCTGTTTTTT. Its protein is CASSRYNTGELFF. The genes are TRBV4-1 and TRBJ2-2; D remains unclear. V was pared by 4 bases and J by 2 bases, with 5 bases between. From germline, CDR1 is MGHRA and CDR2 YSYEKL. The length of the CDR3 is 13 residues.

CDR3 in amino acids: CASMDRGFNQPQHF. CDR3 nucleotide sequence: TGTGCCAGCATGGACAGGGGGTTCAATCAGCCCCAGCATTTT. This chain uses TRBV28 with TRBJ1-5; 10 nucleotides line up with TRBD1. From germline, CDR1 is MDHEN and CDR2 SYDVKM. With V trimmed by 7 bases and J by 3 bases, 3 bases remained unmatched. CDR3 length equals 14 residues.

This clonotype occurred many times. The J gene is TRBJ1-5, the V gene TRBV20-1; the D gene is possibly TRBD1 (5 bases). Germline V gene lookup returns CDR1 DFQATT and CDR2 SNEGSKA (reference sequence). V was trimmed by 7 bases and J by 2 bases, leaving 15 bases between them. The CDR3 length is 14 residues. The CDR3 DNA reads TGCAGTGTTAGCACGGGGCAGGGCAATCAGCCCCAGCATTTT. Protein product: CSVSTGQGNQPQHF.

This clonotype was seen repeatedly, ten times or more. The V gene is TRBV10-3, the J gene TRBJ2-6; D not certain. The CDR3 runs to 14 residues. Germline V gives CDR1 ENHRY, CDR2 SYGVKD. Trimming stripped 5 bases from V and 0 bases from J, with 5 bases between. The CDR3 DNA is TGTGCCATCAGTTGGGACTCTGGGGCCAACGTCCTGACTTTC. This sequence encodes CAISWDSGANVLTF.

Many counts were recorded for this clonotype. The V and J genes are TRBV5-1 and TRBJ2-1; D unclear. The V and J ends lost 4 bases and 9 bases respectively, with 17 bases between them. The CDR3 extends over 14 amino acids. Germline V CDR1 and CDR2: SGHRS, YFSETQ. CDR3 residues: CASSPPTTLSEQFF. CDR3 coding DNA: TGCGCCAGCAGCCCACCAACTACTTTGTCTGAGCAGTTCTTC.

This clonotype was counted ten times or more. The V and J genes are TRBV11-3 and TRBJ2-3; 11 nucleotides line up with TRBD2. Per germline, CDR1 SGHNT and CDR2 YENEEA. Trimming at V came to 4 bases and at J to 4 bases, leaving 4 bases not matched to a gene. This CDR3 has 15 residues. The CDR3 here is CASSYKLAGADTQYF. The CDR3 DNA reads TGTGCCAGCAGCTATAAACTAGCGGGAGCAGATACGCAGTATTTT.

This clonotype was seen a handful of times. This sequence joins TRBV19 and TRBJ2-6; D is undetermined. V was clipped by 5 bases and J by 0 bases, with 8 bases between them. Germline assignment: CDR1 LNHDA and CDR2 SQIVND (reference sequence). The CDR3 is 15 residues long. The CDR3 DNA sequence: TGTGCCAGTAGTGCAGCGCACTCTGGGGCCAACGTCCTGACTTTC. Amino acid sequence: CASSAAHSGANVLTF.

This clonotype was detected ten times or more. The chain recombines TRBV30 with TRBJ2-5, with D perhaps TRBD2 (5 bases). From germline, CDR1 is GTSNPN and CDR2 SVGIG (reference sequence). V gave up 4 bases and J gave up 2 bases, with 14 bases separating them. This CDR3 comprises 14 residues. CDR3 sequence: CAWNSGNPQETQYF. CDR3 in DNA: TGTGCCTGGAATTCCGGGAACCCTCAAGAGACCCAGTACTTC.

This clonotype was seen many times. The chain employs TRBV12-3 or TRBV12-4 and TRBJ2-3; D possibly corresponds to TRBD2 (5 bases). Trimming shortened V by 1 base and J by 2 bases, and 13 bases separated the two germline ends. This CDR3 is built from 16 residues. The CDR3 here is CASSLGRGLFTDTQYF. In nucleotides, the CDR3 is TGTGCCAGCAGTTTAGGTAGAGGGCTTTTCACAGATACGCAGTATTTT.

This clonotype turned up a few times. The chain carries TRBV28 and TRBJ1-2; tentative D call: TRBD1 (6 bases). Per germline, CDR1 MDHEN and CDR2 SYDVKM. The CDR3 covers 14 residues. V was shortened by 5 bases and J by 8 bases, with 18 bases between the two germline ends. The CDR3 DNA is TGTGCCAGCAGTACACCGGGACACCCTTGGGGCTACACCTTC. This encodes CASSTPGHPWGYTF.

At least ten counts were recorded for this clonotype. The rearrangement links TRBV3-1 to TRBJ1-1; D is uncertain. The V gene's germline CDR1 is LGHDT and CDR2 YNNKEL (reference sequence). Trimming cost V 5 bases and J 5 bases, with 12 bases left between them. This CDR3 contains 13 residues. The CDR3 protein is CASSADLGTEAFF. The CDR3 DNA is TGTGCCAGCAGCGCGGACCTGGGGACTGAAGCTTTCTTT.

The sample holds many counts of this clonotype. The gene calls are TRBV5-1 and TRBJ2-1, with a tentative D call TRBD2 (6 bases). Per germline, CDR1 SGHRS and CDR2 YFSETQ. CDR3 length: 15 amino acids. The ends were cut back, 0 bases at V and 0 bases at J, with 7 bases in the middle. In DNA, the CDR3 is TGCGCCAGCAGCTTGGACGGGAGCTCCTACAATGAGCAGTTCTTC. Its translation: CASSLDGSSYNEQFF.

The chain links TRBV19 to TRBJ2-3; TRBD2 agrees at 9 bases. With 8 bases clipped from V and 10 bases from J, the junction kept 13 bases outside the gene matches. Germline CDR1 reads LNHDA; CDR2 reads SQIVND (reference sequence). This CDR3 has 14 amino acids. Here the CDR3 DNA reads TGTGCCAGTGCCTCTGTTGGCGGGAGGGCCCCGCAGTATTTT. Translation: CASASVGGRAPQYF.

This clonotype was seen repeatedly, ten times or more. The CDR3 sequence is CASSPSGLAGPLEETQYF. Written as DNA, the CDR3 is TGTGCCAGCAGCCCCTCGGGACTAGCGGGACCACTTGAAGAGACCCAGTACTTC. The gene calls are TRBV12-3 or TRBV12-4 and TRBJ2-5; 13 nucleotides agree with TRBD2. J lost 3 bases, V lost 6 bases, and 13 bases had no gene match. CDR3 length: 18 amino acids.

This clonotype was recorded many times. This chain connects TRBV12-3 or TRBV12-4 to TRBJ2-1; TRBD2 matches at 8 bases. V lost 5 bases and J lost 10; bases outside the gene matches: 10. The CDR3 covers 14 residues. The DNA of the CDR3 is TGTGCCAGCAGTGCCAGCGGGGGCTCCGGGGAGCAGTTCTTC. It translates to CASSASGGSGEQFF.

This clonotype has ten or more counts. The chain uses TRBV28 and TRBJ2-3; possible D gene TRBD2, 6 bases. Germline V lookup: CDR1 MDHEN, CDR2 SYDVKM. The CDR3 has 16 amino acids. The V end was cut by 1 base, the J end by 0 bases, with 11 bases between. This CDR3 is CASSLSERVSTDTQYF. The CDR3 DNA sequence: TGTGCCAGCAGTTTATCCGAGCGGGTTAGCACAGATACGCAGTATTTT.

This clonotype was seen at least ten times. V is TRBV7-9 and J is TRBJ2-2, with unresolved D. Trimming took off 7 bases at V and 1 base at J, with 4 bases between the two ends. Germline values: CDR1 SEHNR, CDR2 FQNEAQ (reference sequence). The CDR3 length is 12 residues. DNA for the CDR3: TGTGCCAGCACCGGGAACACCGGGGAGCTGTTTTTT. This encodes CASTGNTGELFF.

This clonotype was seen repeatedly, ten times or more. This chain's CDR3 is CASSLVYTQYF. DNA for the CDR3: TGTGCCAGCAGTTTAGTGTATACGCAGTATTTT. The chain uses TRBV12-3 or TRBV12-4 and TRBJ2-3; D not resolved. The CDR3 has 11 amino acids. Trimming took 1 base from V and 7 from J, leaving 3 bases between them.

There are many counts of this clonotype. The genes are TRBV11-3 and TRBJ2-2; D perhaps matches TRBD1 (5 bases). V dropped 5 bases and J dropped 9 bases, with 16 bases sitting between them. The CDR3 has 14 amino acids. Germline V CDR1 and CDR2: SGHNT, YENEEA. The CDR3 spells CASSPRQLDRELFF. In DNA, the CDR3 is TGTGCCAGCAGCCCCCGACAGCTAGACAGGGAGCTGTTTTTT. Full variable domain (outside the CDR3, taken from reference TRBV11-3 and TRBJ2-2): EAGVVQSPRYKIIEKKQPVAFWCNPISGHNTLYWYLQNLGQGPELLIRYENEEAVDDSQLPKDRFSAERLKGVDSTLKIQPAELGDSAVYLCASSPRQLDRELFFGEGSRLTVL.

The V call is TRBV12-3 or TRBV12-4, the J call TRBJ1-3, with a tentative D call TRBD1 (6 bases). The CDR3 is made up of 14 amino acids. Deletions cut 2 bases from V and 8 bases from J, with 13 bases between. CDR3 in amino acids: CASSLSRTAYTIYF. In nucleotides, the CDR3 is TGTGCCAGCAGTTTATCACGGACAGCGTACACCATATATTTT.

This clonotype was counted at least ten times. V usage is TRBV15 and J usage is TRBJ2-5, with 11 bases aligning to TRBD2. Trimming removed 0 bases from V and 5 bases from J; junction bases left unmatched: 11. CDR1 and CDR2 (germline): LNHNV, YYDKDF (reference sequence). The CDR3 covers 18 residues. This CDR3 reads CATSRERGLAGVRETQYF. CDR3 DNA: TGTGCCACCAGCAGAGAGAGAGGACTAGCGGGCGTCCGGGAGACCCAGTACTTC.

V is TRBV7-6 and J is TRBJ2-4; D may match TRBD1 or TRBD2 (5 bases each). CDR3 length: 14 amino acids. The V end lost 5 bases, the J end lost 8 bases, and 16 bases lay between the germline ends. The germline V gene encodes CDR1 SGHVS and CDR2 FNYEAQ. The CDR3, as DNA: TGTGCCAGCAGCAACCCGGGACCCCAGGACATTCAGTACTTC. It encodes CASSNPGPQDIQYF.

This clonotype was observed a few times. The chain couples TRBV20-1 to TRBJ2-3, with 7 bases matching TRBD2. Germline CDR1 and CDR2: DFQATT and SNEGSKA (reference sequence). This CDR3 contains 15 residues. V shed 1 base, J shed 0 bases, and the junction held 4 bases outside the gene matches. This CDR3 reads CSARVSGESTDTQYF. CDR3 coding DNA: TGCAGTGCTAGAGTAAGCGGGGAAAGCACAGATACGCAGTATTTT.

This clonotype was detected many times. V is TRBV28 and J is TRBJ2-7; D tentatively fits TRBD1 or TRBD2 (5 bases each). The V and J ends lost 6 bases and 0 bases respectively, with 12 bases between them. The CDR3 is made up of 14 amino acids. Per the germline V gene, CDR1 is MDHEN and CDR2 is SYDVKM. In nucleotides, the CDR3 is TGTGCCAGCAGCGAGGGACCGAGCTCCTACGAGCAGTACTTC. Its translation is CASSEGPSSYEQYF.

This clonotype has a count of ten or more. The V call is TRBV20-1, the J call TRBJ2-1; TRBD2 aligns across 9 bases. The junction had 8 bases not matched to a gene; V was cut back by 6 bases and J by 2 bases. This CDR3 contains 15 residues. CDR1 is DFQATT and CDR2 is SNEGSKA in the germline V gene (reference sequence). DNA of the CDR3: TGCAGTGCCCCCCCGTTAGCGGGAGCCTACAATGAGCAGTTCTTC. It codes for CSAPPLAGAYNEQFF.

There are many counts of this clonotype. The chain uses TRBV18 and TRBJ2-7; possibly TRBD1 for D (5 bases). With 0 bases removed from V and 3 bases from J, the gap between germline ends came to 6 bases. This CDR3 region has 13 residues. The germline V gene has CDR1 KGHSH and CDR2 LQKENI. CDR3 sequence: CASSPPDSYEQYF. The CDR3 DNA sequence: TGTGCCAGCTCACCACCAGACAGCTACGAGCAGTACTTC.

This clonotype was counted at least ten times. The gene calls are TRBV18 and TRBJ2-7, with 10 bases matching TRBD2. The germline gives CDR1 KGHSH, CDR2 LQKENI. The CDR3 is made up of 16 amino acids. J was trimmed by 4 bases and V by 6 bases; bases with no gene match: 12. CDR3: CASSPILKREGYEQYF. The DNA of the CDR3 is TGTGCCAGCTCCCCGATTCTTAAGCGGGAGGGTTACGAGCAGTACTTC. Based on the CDR3 plus reference TRBV18 and TRBJ2-7, the full variable domain is NAGVMQNPRHLVRRRGQEARLRCSPMKGHSHVYWYRQLPEEGLKFMVYLQKENIIDESGMPKERFSAEFPKEGPSILRIQQVVRGDSAAYFCASSPILKREGYEQYFGPGTRLTVT.